These 10 T cell receptor beta chains came from one sample sequenced in a study of T cells in Graves' hyperthyroidism and ophthalmopathy. Amplified TCR beta CDR3 regions came from RNA transcripts. HTBI primers were employed in a first-round RT-PCR of the TCR CDR3. TCRdb fed the multiplex PCR reads into MiXCR, producing one record per CDR3 protein. The sample holds about 590,000 distinct CDR3 sequences, about a sixth seen once. Sequences were obtained from blood. Every receptor here comes from a young woman with Graves' hyperthyroidism.

This clonotype was detected ten times or more. J is TRBJ2-7 and V is TRBV6-1; maybe TRBD2 (5 bases). The germline gives CDR1 MNHNS, CDR2 SASEGT. The CDR3 totals 14 residues. With 10 bases removed from V and 0 bases from J, the gap between germline ends came to 16 bases. The CDR3, as DNA: TGTGCCACTATGGCCCGACGGGACTCCTACGAGCAGTACTTC. Encoded protein: CATMARRDSYEQYF.

This clonotype was detected only a few times. The chain has TRBV7-9 and TRBJ2-1; 10 bases are shared with TRBD1. Trimming removed 2 bases from V and 5 bases from J; junction bases left unmatched: 3. The CDR3 covers 15 residues. CDR1 is SEHNR and CDR2 is FQNEAQ in the germline V gene (reference sequence). This CDR3 is CASSLRTGGHNEQFF. The CDR3 DNA reads as TGTGCCAGCAGCTTAAGGACAGGGGGACACAATGAGCAGTTCTTC. Full variable domain (outside the CDR3, taken from reference TRBV7-9 and TRBJ2-1): DTGVSQNPRHKITKRGQNVTFRCDPISEHNRLYWYRQTLGQGPEFLTYFQNEAQLEKSRLLSDRFSAERPKGSFSTLEIQRTEQGDSAMYLCASSLRTGGHNEQFFGPGTRLTVL.

The chain is built from TRBV3-1 and TRBJ1-4; no clear D gene. This CDR3 spans 12 amino acids. Per the germline V gene, CDR1 is LGHDT and CDR2 is YNNKEL (reference sequence). V lost 1 base, J lost 12 bases, and 9 bases lay in between. Written as DNA, the CDR3 is TGTGCCAGCAGCCAAGGGTCCTTGGAACTGTTTTTT. It yields the protein CASSQGSLELFF. The complete variable domain, with remaining parts taken from reference TRBV3-1 and TRBJ1-4, reads DTAVSQTPKYLVTQMGNDKSIKCEQNLGHDTMYWYKQDSKKFLKIMFSYNNKELIINETVPNRFSPKSPDKAHLNLHINSLELGDSAVYFCASSQGSLELFFGSGTQLSVL.

This clonotype was seen at least ten times. This sequence joins TRBV5-1 and TRBJ1-1, with D uncertain. This CDR3 contains 12 residues. Looked up from germline, CDR1 is SGHRS and CDR2 is YFSETQ. Trimming removed 4 bases from V and 3 bases from J, with 7 bases in between. CDR3 DNA sequence: TGCGCCAGCAGCGGTGGATACACTGAAGCTTTCTTT. This gives the protein CASSGGYTEAFF.

This clonotype has at least ten counts. The rearrangement joins TRBV5-1 to TRBJ2-7; 12 bases are a match to TRBD2. Germline values: CDR1 SGHRS, CDR2 YFSETQ. The length of the CDR3 is 17 residues. The V and J ends lost 0 bases and 3 bases, in that order; junction bases with no gene match: 7. This CDR3 reads CASSLASTSGSNYEQYF. As DNA, the CDR3 is TGCGCCAGCAGCTTGGCCTCGACTAGCGGGAGTAACTACGAGCAGTACTTC.

The table lists this clonotype with many counts. V usage is TRBV27 and J usage is TRBJ1-5, with 12 positions matching TRBD1. The trim removed 5 bases at V and 1 base at J, leaving 21 bases unmatched. CDR1 is MNHEY, CDR2 SMNVEV, per germline (reference sequence). The CDR3 sequence is 22 residues long. The CDR3 loop is CASSPLSGTGGLRRASNQPQHF. DNA of the CDR3: TGTGCCAGCAGTCCCCTCAGTGGGACAGGGGGCCTTAGGAGAGCGAGCAATCAGCCCCAGCATTTT.

Comments on this clonotype: A read error is possible here, since a much larger clone lies one base away. CDR3 residues: CASLAGYYNEQFF. In DNA, the CDR3 is TGTGCCAGCTTGGCGGGATACTACAATGAGCAGTTCTTC. The chain uses TRBV7-2 and TRBJ2-1, with D maybe TRBD2 (6 bases). V lost 8 bases and J lost 3, with 11 bases in between. CDR1 and CDR2 from the germline V gene are SGHTA and FQGNSA. The CDR3 is 13 residues long.

The genes are TRBV7-8 and TRBJ2-2, with TRBD1 identical over 10 bases. V trimming: 5 bases; J trimming: 6 bases; junction bases outside the gene matches: 3. CDR3 size: 14 residues. The germline V gene encodes CDR1 SGHVS and CDR2 FQNEAQ. CDR3 sequence (DNA): TGTGCCAGCAGCCCGGGGACAGGGGCCGGGGAGCTGTTTTTT. Translating it yields CASSPGTGAGELFF.

The table lists this clonotype with many counts. V usage is TRBV12-3 or TRBV12-4 and J usage is TRBJ1-1; D perhaps matches TRBD1 (5 bases). The V end lost 6 bases, the J end lost 1 base, and 15 bases lay between the germline ends. The CDR3 sequence is 15 residues long. The CDR3 region is CASRGPGTTNTEAFF. In DNA, the CDR3 is TGTGCCAGCAGGGGGCCAGGAACGACGAACACTGAAGCTTTCTTT.

This clonotype was seen a handful of times. The V gene is TRBV6-1, the J gene TRBJ2-7, with TRBD2 identical over 9 bases. The germline CDR1 and CDR2 sequences are MNHNS and SASEGT. V lost 0 bases to trimming and J lost 0 bases; unmatched junction nucleotides: 9. The CDR3 totals 18 residues. The CDR3 protein is CASSEADRTSASSYEQYF. The CDR3 DNA reads as TGTGCCAGCAGTGAAGCGGATAGGACTAGCGCGAGCTCCTACGAGCAGTACTTC.